Sequencing of this T cell receptor (beta chain) was carried out in a study of beta chain features in type 1 diabetes. Study information: Sorted cell examination encompassed over 90,000,000 cells across all samples.

Overall study results and limits: Any HLA-type effect on TCRB rearrangement remained unresolved here. Among all four CD4+ subsets, Type 1 diabetes patients had TCRB CDR3s that were moderately but significantly shorter. Cells with high TCR expression could be over-represented when cDNA is sequenced.

The CDR3 has 14 amino acids. Trimming took 6 bases from V and 7 from J; bases not matched to a gene: 8. CDR1 MDHEN and CDR2 SYDVKM come from the germline V gene. This clone was seen only a few times. The antigen remains unidentified. Expressed TCRB transcripts got sequenced, as all isolated RNA was reverse transcribed. Some clones are missing from TCRdb's copy, which holds only in-frame ones; the method was immunoSEQ multiplex PCR. Seen here are over 650,000 clones, about an eighth observed once, and the top ten hold 0.035% to 0.045%. The sequencing sample was made of naive CD4+ T cells from blood. This chain links TRBV28 with TRBJ2-4, with 8 bases that match TRBD2. The sequence came from a man aged 18 to 35 with type 1 diabetes. Here the CDR3 reads CASSQSGSPNIQYF. The CDR3 DNA sequence: TGTGCCAGCAGCCAAAGCGGGAGTCCGAACATTCAGTACTTC.